This is a list of T cell receptor beta chains from one sample in a study of cytomegalovirus exposure and HLA in healthy donors. Repertoires were generated with immunoSEQ multiplex PCR, while TCRdb's copy carries only in-frame clones and drops some. The sample yields approximately 100,000 clones, more than 60% seen once. Sequenced sample: PBMCs. The receptor set was obtained from a female donor in good health and CMV-seropositive. CDR3s include the opening cysteine and the closing phenylalanine or tryptophan. The D gene is left open where the match is weak. A row's size may be missing; if present it is once, few, many or a size class.

>13|.|.|TRBJ2-2|TRBV27
CASSHQGAGELFF
TGTGCCAGCAGCCACCAGGGTGCCGGGGAGCTGTTTTTT
>12|.|.|TRBJ1-1|TRBV28
CASSYTGTEAFF
TGTGCCAGCAGTTATACAGGTACTGAAGCTTTCTTT
>15|few|TRBD1|TRBJ2-2|TRBV25-1
CASSESGQVIGELFF
TGTGCCAGCAGTGAATCGGGACAGGTCATCGGGGAGCTGTTTTTT
>14|.|.|TRBJ2-7|TRBV5-1
CASSPNWDSLEQYF
TGCGCCAGCAGCCCCAACTGGGACTCTCTCGAGCAGTACTTC
>15|.|TRBD2|TRBJ2-3|TRBV6-1
CASSALAGVADTQYF
TGTGCCAGCAGTGCACTAGCGGGAGTAGCAGATACGCAGTATTTT
>13|.|TRBD2|TRBJ2-5|TRBV7-2
CASSFQRGETQYF
TGTGCCAGCAGCTTCCAGCGGGGCGAGACCCAGTACTTC
>15|.|.|TRBJ1-5|TRBV2
CASSTGGVGNQPQHF
TGTGCCAGCAGCACGGGAGGGGTGGGCAATCAGCCCCAGCATTTT
>13|once|.|TRBJ1-6|TRBV30
CAWSKQDVSPLHF
TGTGCCTGGAGTAAACAGGACGTTTCACCCCTCCACTTT
>16|.|TRBD1|TRBJ1-2|TRBV5-5
CASSTGQGAANYGYTF
TGTGCCAGCAGCACGGGACAGGGGGCAGCTAACTATGGCTACACCTTC
>15|once|.|TRBJ2-1|TRBV15
CATSRQGISYNEQFF
TGTGCCACCAGCAGACAGGGAATCTCCTACAATGAGCAGTTCTTC
>13|.|TRBD1|TRBJ1-5|TRBV6-5
CASSGQANQPQHF
TGTGCCAGCAGTGGACAGGCGAATCAGCCCCAGCATTTT
>16|.|TRBD1|TRBJ1-6|TRBV9
CASSARRDRDDSPLHF
TGTGCCAGCAGCGCCCGCCGGGACAGGGACGACTCACCCCTCCACTTT
>14|.|.|TRBJ1-1|TRBV6-5
CASSYSVADTEAFF
TGTGCCAGCAGTTATTCGGTGGCGGACACTGAAGCTTTCTTT
>15|few|.|TRBJ1-3|TRBV9
CASSVGEGSGNTIYF
TGTGCCAGCAGCGTAGGGGAGGGGTCTGGAAACACCATATATTTT
>12|once|.|TRBJ1-2|TRBV25-1
CASSPGALGYTF
TGTGCCAGCAGTCCTGGAGCCCTTGGCTACACCTTC
>10|.|.|TRBJ2-5|TRBV20-1
CSAAMMTQYF
TGCAGTGCCGCGATGATGACCCAGTACTTC
>16|.|TRBD1|TRBJ2-7|TRBV9
CASSRHAGTVSYEQYF
TGTGCCAGCAGCCGGCACGCCGGGACAGTGTCATACGAGCAGTACTTC
>15|.|TRBD2|TRBJ2-1|TRBV9
CASSVGGDNYNEQFF
TGTGCCAGCAGCGTCGGGGGGGACAACTACAATGAGCAGTTCTTC
>16|.|.|TRBJ2-6|TRBV4-1
CASSQGHRTATRFLTF
TGCGCCAGCAGCCAAGGGCACCGGACAGCCACCAGGTTCCTGACTTTC
>15|.|TRBD2|TRBJ2-7|TRBV19
CASSILAGANYEQYF
TGTGCCAGTAGTATACTAGCGGGAGCGAACTACGAGCAGTACTTC
>14|.|TRBD2|TRBJ2-5|TRBV30
CAWTPSLAGVEQYF
TGTGCCTGGACCCCTAGCCTAGCGGGAGTAGAGCAGTACTTC
>14|.|TRBD2|TRBJ2-1|TRBV6-4
CASRDSGGFGEQFF
TGTGCCAGCAGGGACAGCGGGGGTTTTGGTGAGCAGTTCTTC
>13|.|TRBD1|TRBJ2-7|TRBV19
CASSLGTGDEQYF
TGTGCCAGTAGTCTCGGGACAGGGGACGAGCAGTACTTC
>15|.|TRBD1|TRBJ1-2|TRBV6-1
CASRDSNRGNYGYTF
TGTGCCAGCAGAGACTCAAACAGGGGCAACTATGGCTACACCTTC
>18|.|TRBD1|TRBJ1-6|TRBV9
CASSPLSGQGAYNSPLHF
TGTGCCAGCAGCCCCCTCTCGGGACAGGGGGCATATAATTCACCCCTCCACTTT
>13|.|.|TRBJ2-1|TRBV4-2
CASSQTPYNEQFF
TGTGCCAGCAGCCAAACACCCTACAATGAGCAGTTCTTC
>16|.|TRBD2|TRBJ2-3|TRBV4-1
CASSPGTSGYTDTQYF
TGCGCCAGCAGCCCCGGGACTAGCGGATACACAGATACGCAGTATTTT
>14|once|TRBD2|TRBJ2-7|TRBV7-2
CASSSGTTQYEQYF
TGTGCCAGCAGCTCCGGGACTACTCAGTACGAGCAGTACTTC
>16|few|TRBD1|TRBJ2-1|TRBV9
CASSVGSQGALGEQFF
TGTGCCAGCAGCGTAGGTAGTCAGGGGGCCCTAGGGGAGCAGTTCTTC
>16|.|TRBD1|TRBJ1-1|TRBV28
CASSSRHTGGRTEAFF
TGTGCCAGCAGTTCGAGGCACACAGGGGGCAGGACTGAAGCTTTCTTT
>15|.|TRBD2|TRBJ2-1|TRBV4-1
CASSHLSGGYNEQFF
TGCGCCAGCAGCCACCTTAGCGGGGGGTACAATGAGCAGTTCTTC
>17|few|.|TRBJ1-1|TRBV27
CASSPRVGWRDNTEAFF
TGTGCCAGCAGCCCCCGCGTCGGATGGAGGGATAACACTGAAGCTTTCTTT
>15|.|.|TRBJ1-1|TRBV6-5
CASSRRAPGGPEAFF
TGTGCCAGCAGTCGTAGGGCCCCGGGGGGGCCTGAAGCTTTCTTT
>14|.|.|TRBJ2-5|TRBV11-2
CASRLGGVQETQYF
TGTGCCAGCAGATTGGGGGGTGTTCAAGAGACCCAGTACTTC
>16|.|TRBD2|TRBJ2-1|TRBV11-2
CASSQSGLAGINEQFF
TGTGCCAGCAGCCAGTCGGGACTAGCGGGAATCAATGAGCAGTTCTTC
>15|.|.|TRBJ1-5|TRBV6-5
CASRSVGGFNQPQHF
TGTGCCAGCAGGTCCGTGGGGGGTTTCAATCAGCCCCAGCATTTT
>15|.|.|TRBJ2-7|TRBV28
CASSLARDLNYEQYF
TGTGCCAGCAGTTTGGCCCGGGACTTAAACTACGAGCAGTACTTC
>17|once|TRBD1|TRBJ1-3|TRBV10-3
CAISGPGDRVSGNTIYF
TGTGCCATCAGCGGGCCGGGGGACAGGGTCTCTGGAAACACCATATATTTT
>15|.|TRBD2|TRBJ2-1|TRBV19
CASSTTSGRAYEQFF
TGTGCCAGTAGTACGACTAGCGGGAGGGCCTATGAGCAGTTCTTC
>16|once|TRBD2|TRBJ2-3|TRBV5-1
CASSPRVAGGTDTQYF
TGCGCCAGCAGCCCTCGCGTAGCGGGGGGCACAGATACGCAGTATTTT
>15|.|TRBD1|TRBJ1-2|TRBV29-1
CSVALGQGQDDGYTF
TGCAGCGTTGCCCTTGGACAGGGACAGGATGATGGCTACACCTTC
>13|once|TRBD1|TRBJ2-5|TRBV11-1
CASSRDRQETQYF
TGTGCCAGCAGCCGGGACAGGCAAGAGACCCAGTACTTC
>12|few|.|TRBJ1-1|TRBV28
CASRQANTEAFF
TGTGCCAGCAGACAGGCGAACACTGAAGCTTTCTTT
>14|.|TRBD2|TRBJ2-5|TRBV18
CASSGLAGQETQYF
TGTGCCAGCTCGGGACTAGCGGGGCAAGAGACCCAGTACTTC
>16|.|TRBD1|TRBJ2-7|TRBV18
CASSPGLGQGYYEQYF
TGTGCCAGCTCACCCGGTCTAGGACAGGGGTACTACGAGCAGTACTTC
>14|.|TRBD2|TRBJ2-5|TRBV4-1
CASSQRLAEETQYF
TGCGCCAGCAGCCAAAGGCTAGCGGAAGAGACCCAGTACTTC
>17|.|TRBD2|TRBJ2-1|TRBV5-4
CASSLLRLAGTYNEQFF
TGTGCCAGCAGCTTACTCCGGCTAGCGGGAACCTACAATGAGCAGTTCTTC
>16|.|TRBD1|TRBJ2-5|TRBV7-3
CASSLIGTGVGETQYF
TGTGCCAGCAGCTTAATAGGGACAGGGGTAGGAGAGACCCAGTACTTC
>15|.|TRBD1|TRBJ1-5|TRBV2
CASSRDRGVDQPQHF
TGTGCCAGCAGCCGGGACAGGGGGGTTGATCAGCCCCAGCATTTT
>16|.|TRBD1|TRBJ2-7|TRBV4-1
CASSQDSGGRSYEQYF
TGCGCCAGCAGCCAAGATTCAGGGGGTCGCTCCTACGAGCAGTACTTC